One and the same sample provided the 20 T cell receptor beta chains below, sequenced in a study of cytomegalovirus exposure and HLA in healthy donors. The study ran its PCR with 60 Vbeta and 13 Jbeta primers. The repertoire was sequenced with immunoSEQ multiplex PCR; TCRdb's copy has only in-frame clones and lacks some. Among hundreds of thousands of clones listed, around 73% were seen once. What was sequenced was PBMCs. The receptors derive from a male donor in good health and CMV-seronegative.

The gene calls are TRBV18 and TRBJ2-6, with D tentatively TRBD2 (5 bases). The V end lost 6 bases, the J end lost 3 bases, and 6 bases lay between the germline ends. Germline V gives CDR1 KGHSH, CDR2 LQKENI. The CDR3 has 13 residues. CDR3 in amino acids: CASSEGGANVLTF. The CDR3 DNA sequence: TGTGCCAGCTCTGAGGGTGGGGCCAACGTCCTGACTTTC. Variable domain in full (rest from reference TRBV18 and TRBJ2-6): NAGVMQNPRHLVRRRGQEARLRCSPMKGHSHVYWYRQLPEEGLKFMVYLQKENIIDESGMPKERFSAEFPKEGPSILRIQQVVRGDSAAYFCASSEGGANVLTFGAGSRLTVL.

V is TRBV4-1 and J is TRBJ2-7, with D maybe TRBD2 (5 bases). There are 15 residues in the CDR3. Germline V gene data show CDR1 as MGHRA and CDR2 as YSYEKL. Between the trimmed V and J ends, which lost 3 bases and 4 bases, there was a span of 16 bases. This CDR3 is CASSHYTTGIYEQYF. Written as DNA, the CDR3 is TGCGCCAGCAGCCATTATACAACGGGGATTTACGAGCAGTACTTC.

The DNA of the CDR3 is TGTGCCAGCAGCATAAATCCGGGACAGGGGATTTATGGCTACACCTTC. This gives the protein CASSINPGQGIYGYTF. The rearrangement uses TRBV9 and TRBJ1-2; 10 bases fit TRBD1. This CDR3 region has 16 residues. Germline V lookup: CDR1 SGDLS, CDR2 YYNGEE. Germline trimming cut 4 bases from V and 5 bases from J; bases unmatched to any gene: 11.

A few counts support this clone. A junction boundary mismatches the germline segment, possibly from a read error. The chain uses TRBV7-7 and TRBJ2-7; D is undetermined. This CDR3 spans 13 amino acids. Germline CDR1 SSHAT, CDR2 FNYEAQ (reference sequence). DNA for the CDR3: TGTGCTAGCAGCTTAGCACAGAACTACGAGCAGTACTTC. This translates into CASSLAQNYEQYF.

The V call is TRBV29-1, the J call TRBJ1-5; TRBD1 might be the D (5 bases). The ends were cut back, 6 bases at V and 0 bases at J, with 12 bases in the middle. Germline CDR1 is SQVTM and CDR2 is ANQGSEA. CDR3 length: 14 residues. The CDR3 is CSVQDTTSNQPQHF. CDR3 coding DNA: TGCAGCGTCCAGGACACGACTAGCAATCAGCCCCAGCATTTT.

The genes are TRBV28 and TRBJ1-3; D uncertain. Trimming stripped 2 bases from V and 0 bases from J, with 8 bases between. CDR3 length: 15 residues. The germline V gene encodes CDR1 MDHEN and CDR2 SYDVKM. CDR3 DNA sequence: TGTGCCAGCAGTTTAGGATCGGGCTCTGGAAACACCATATATTTT. Its protein product is CASSLGSGSGNTIYF.

V usage is TRBV7-3 and J usage is TRBJ2-6, with D uncertain. This CDR3 comprises 14 residues. V was trimmed by 3 bases and J by 2 bases, leaving 5 bases between them. The V gene's germline CDR1 is SGHTA and CDR2 FQGTGA. CDR3 nucleotides: TGTGCCAGCAGCTTCTCCCCTGGGGCCAACGTCCTGACTTTC. Translating it yields CASSFSPGANVLTF.

CDR3 protein: CASSLLAVDTQYF. CDR3 nucleotide sequence: TGTGCCAGCAGCCTCTTGGCGGTGGATACGCAGTATTTT. The chain carries TRBV25-1 and TRBJ2-3; D gene uncertain. Germline V gene sequence: CDR1 MGHDK, CDR2 SYGVNS. The CDR3 contains 13 residues. Trimming removed 6 bases from V and 6 bases from J, with 13 bases in between.

The rearrangement joins TRBV28 to TRBJ2-6; possible D gene TRBD1, 6 bases. The CDR3 is made up of 19 amino acids. Trimming removed 4 bases at V and 0 bases at J, with 19 bases between. Per germline, CDR1 MDHEN and CDR2 SYDVKM. The CDR3 protein is CASSSHSGHTSSGANVLTF. CDR3 sequence (DNA): TGTGCCAGCAGTTCCCATTCGGGACACACGAGCTCTGGGGCCAACGTCCTGACTTTC.

This clone was detected a few times. V gene TRBV27 combines with J gene TRBJ2-1, with a weak D call TRBD2 (5 bases). Trimming took off 6 bases at V and 0 bases at J, with 12 bases between the two ends. The CDR3 has 15 residues. Germline V gives CDR1 MNHEY, CDR2 SMNVEV (reference sequence). The CDR3 loop reads CASRSSGNSYNEQFF. The CDR3 DNA follows: TGTGCCAGCAGGTCTTCGGGGAACTCCTACAATGAGCAGTTCTTC.

The chain employs TRBV7-9 and TRBJ2-7, with 13 bases matching TRBD2. The CDR3 is 16 amino acids. V was pared by 4 bases and J by 1 base, with 4 bases of the junction left unmatched. CDR1 and CDR2 (germline): SEHNR, FQNEAQ (reference sequence). The CDR3 sequence is CASSSRTSGSSYEQYF. The CDR3 coding sequence is TGTGCCAGCAGCTCCCGGACTAGCGGGAGTTCCTACGAGCAGTACTTC.

This chain links TRBV19 with TRBJ1-1, with a tentative D call TRBD1 (5 bases). Trimming took 3 bases from V and 6 from J, leaving 23 bases between them. Germline lookup yields CDR1 LNHDA and CDR2 SQIVND (reference sequence). CDR3 length equals 17 residues. The CDR3, as DNA: TGTGCCAGTAGTATTTGGGGGGTGAATGGAGTAAGCTCTGAAGCTTTCTTT. It yields the protein CASSIWGVNGVSSEAFF.

This chain connects TRBV28 to TRBJ2-1; 8 nucleotides line up with TRBD1. The CDR3 consists of 16 residues. The J segment lost 7 bases and the V segment lost 6 bases, leaving 14 bases of the junction unmatched. Germline CDR1 MDHEN, CDR2 SYDVKM. The CDR3 DNA follows: TGTGCCAGCAGCCAAGGTCAGGGGGCGTTCTGGAATGAGCAGTTCTTC. Protein product: CASSQGQGAFWNEQFF.

This clone has more than one count but fewer than ten. J is TRBJ2-7 and V is TRBV6-5, with 14 bases lining up with TRBD2. Germline CDR1 MNHEY, CDR2 SVGAGI. The CDR3 totals 15 residues. Germline trimming cut 6 bases from V and 6 bases from J; bases unmatched to any gene: 7. The CDR3: CASRPEGLAGVEQYF. CDR3 coding DNA: TGTGCCAGCAGACCTGAGGGACTAGCGGGAGTCGAGCAGTACTTC.

The gene calls are TRBV4-2 and TRBJ2-7, with D uncertain. The CDR3 is made up of 15 amino acids. The germline V and J ends were trimmed by 0 bases and 4 bases, with 13 bases remaining between them. Germline values: CDR1 LGHNA, CDR2 YNFKEQ. CDR3 loop: CASSQDLSPPYEQYF. CDR3 coding DNA: TGTGCCAGCAGCCAAGATTTGTCCCCCCCTTACGAGCAGTACTTC.

This chain connects TRBV5-1 to TRBJ2-2; D may be TRBD1 (6 bases). Trimming left V 4 bases short and J 6 bases short, with 19 bases between. Germline CDR1 is SGHRS and CDR2 is YFSETQ. This CDR3 is built from 16 residues. CDR3 sequence: CASSEFTGIVAGELFF. The CDR3 region has the DNA TGCGCCAGCAGCGAGTTTACAGGGATAGTGGCCGGGGAGCTGTTTTTT.

The chain recombines TRBV5-5 with TRBJ2-4, with a tentative D call TRBD1 (5 bases). The V and J ends lost 2 bases and 7 bases respectively, with 10 bases between them. CDR3 length: 13 residues. From germline, CDR1 is SGHKS and CDR2 YYEKEE (reference sequence). CDR3 protein: CASSFAGSNIQYF. For the CDR3, the DNA is TGTGCCAGCAGCTTTGCAGGGTCCAACATTCAGTACTTC.

The V call is TRBV14, the J call TRBJ2-5, with D possibly matching TRBD1 (5 bases). The J call may be incorrect, as the DNA end agrees better with TRBJ2-7. The CDR3 spans 14 residues. CDR1 and CDR2 from the germline V gene are SGHDN and FVKESK. The CDR3 spells CASSLHGASYEQYF. The DNA of the CDR3 is TGTGCCAGCAGCCTGCATGGGGCCTCCTACGAGCAGTACTTC.

The chain has TRBV5-8 and TRBJ2-2, with 11 nucleotides matching TRBD2. V was pared by 4 bases and J by 2 bases, with 10 bases of the junction left unmatched. The CDR3 is made up of 18 amino acids. Germline V lookup: CDR1 SGHTS, CDR2 YDEGEE. The CDR3 DNA reads as TGTGCCAGCAGCAACTGGGGGACTAGCGGTCCTAACACCGGGGAGCTGTTTTTT. This translates into CASSNWGTSGPNTGELFF.

The chain uses TRBV29-1 and TRBJ2-5; TRBD1 matches at 10 bases. In germline, CDR1 is SQVTM, CDR2 ANQGSEA. The CDR3 totals 15 residues. After removal of 2 bases from V and 7 bases from J, the junction contained 10 bases not matched to a gene. The CDR3 DNA reads as TGCAGCGTTGAACCCCCGGACAGGGGGTTGGGGACCCAGTACTTC. This encodes CSVEPPDRGLGTQYF.